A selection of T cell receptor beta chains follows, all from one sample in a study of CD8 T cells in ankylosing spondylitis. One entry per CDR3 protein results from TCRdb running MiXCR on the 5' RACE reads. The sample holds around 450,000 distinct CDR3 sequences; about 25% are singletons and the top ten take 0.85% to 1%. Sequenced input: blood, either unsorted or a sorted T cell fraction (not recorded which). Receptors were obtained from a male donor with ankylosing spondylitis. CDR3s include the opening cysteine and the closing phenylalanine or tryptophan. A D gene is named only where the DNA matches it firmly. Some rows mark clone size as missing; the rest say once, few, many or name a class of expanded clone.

TGCAGTGCTAGAGGAGAAGCGAACACCGGGGAGCTGTTTTTT,CSARGEANTGELFF,TRBJ2-2,-,-,TRBV20-1
TGTGCCAGCAGCCGAACGGGGACAGGGGCTGATGGCTACACCTTC,CASSRTGTGADGYTF,TRBJ1-2,TRBD1,once,TRBV2
TGTGCCAGCAGCTTATCGTCGAGCTCCTACAATGAGCAGTTCTTC,CASSLSSSSYNEQFF,TRBJ2-1,-,-,TRBV11-2
TGTGCCAGCAGTTACAGGGTTGGTTCTGGAAACACCATATATTTT,CASSYRVGSGNTIYF,TRBJ1-3,-,-,TRBV3-1
TGTGCCAGCTCAGCCACCGGGACTGCCTCCTACAATGAGCAGTTCTTC,CASSATGTASYNEQFF,TRBJ2-1,-,few,TRBV18
TGCGCCAGCAGCATGAGACCCGCCGGGGACGCTGAAGCTTTCTTT,CASSMRPAGDAEAFF,TRBJ1-1,-,-,TRBV5-1
TGTGCCAGCAGCTTCGGGACAGGCATCCAAGAGACCCAGTACTTC,CASSFGTGIQETQYF,TRBJ2-5,TRBD1,-,TRBV11-3
TGTGCCAGCAGCTTAGCGGTCCTAGCTGGGGATACGCAGTATTTT,CASSLAVLAGDTQYF,TRBJ2-3,-,-,TRBV7-2
-,CASSFLETSGVNEQFF,TRBJ2-1,-,-,TRBV12-3/TRBV12-4
TGCGCCAGCAGCAACGACAGGGACGGGGCCAACGTCCTGACTTTC,CASSNDRDGANVLTF,TRBJ2-6,TRBD1,-,TRBV5-1
TGTGCCGGGCACCCCGGGAGGGTATCCTACGAGCAGTACTTC,CAGHPGRVSYEQYF,TRBJ2-7,TRBD2,-,TRBV27
TGTGCCTGGAGAGCTTTCAATGAGCAGTTCTTC,CAWRAFNEQFF,TRBJ2-1,-,-,TRBV30
TGTGCCAGCAGCCAAGGCACCATATATTTT,CASSQGTIYF,TRBJ1-3,-,-,TRBV3-1
TGCAGCGTCGGCGGGAGGGCGCGGACTGAAGCTTTCTTT,CSVGGRARTEAFF,TRBJ1-1,-,many,TRBV29-1
TGTGCCAGCAGCTCGGGACAGGGGAAAGAGACCCAGTACTTC,CASSSGQGKETQYF,TRBJ2-5,TRBD1,few,TRBV7-9
TGTGCCAGCAGGGTGCAGACGGGGACTGAAGCTTTCTTT,CASRVQTGTEAFF,TRBJ1-1,-,few,TRBV2
TGTGCCACCAGTCCCCCGTGGGGGGCAGATACGCAGTATTTT,CATSPPWGADTQYF,TRBJ2-3,-,few,TRBV24-1
TGCAGTGCTAGAGCCGTCCTAGCGGCACCAGATACGCAGTATTTT,CSARAVLAAPDTQYF,TRBJ2-3,TRBD2,-,TRBV20-1
TGTGCCAGCAGTGAGGGACAGGCGGGGAAACTGTTTTTT,CASSEGQAGKLFF,TRBJ1-4,TRBD1,-,TRBV2
TGTGCCAGCAGCTTTCGTACTGCAGATACGCAGTATTTT,CASSFRTADTQYF,TRBJ2-3,-,few,TRBV7-2
TGTGCCAGCAGTTTAACGACTAGCGCTCCCTTTGAGCAGTACTTC,CASSLTTSAPFEQYF,TRBJ2-7,TRBD2,once,TRBV12-3/TRBV12-4
TGCGCCAGCAGCTCAAATCGAAGGAGTTCAGGGGACCCTGAAGCTTTCTTT,CASSSNRRSSGDPEAFF,TRBJ1-1,-,few,TRBV5-1
TGCAGTGCTAGAACAGGGGAGAGCTCCTACGAGCAGTACTTC,CSARTGESSYEQYF,TRBJ2-7,TRBD1,-,TRBV20-1
TGTGCCAGCAGCCAAGAGGACAGGGCTGCTTTCTTT,CASSQEDRAAFF,TRBJ1-1,TRBD1,-,TRBV7-9
TGTGCCAGCAGCTTTAGCGGGAGGGCCTTCTCAGATACGCAGTATTTT,CASSFSGRAFSDTQYF,TRBJ2-3,TRBD2,-,TRBV5-6
TGCAGTGCTAGATTCGGGCCGCAGGGGGCCCAGCATTTT,CSARFGPQGAQHF,TRBJ1-5,TRBD1,-,TRBV20-1
TGCAGTGCTAGAGCCCCCGGAAGGGAGGACGAGCAGTACTTC,CSARAPGREDEQYF,TRBJ2-7,-,-,TRBV20-1
TGTGCCAGCAGGGACAGGGGAAACACCATATATTTT,CASRDRGNTIYF,TRBJ1-3,TRBD1,few,TRBV12-3/TRBV12-4